Listed here is a single TCR beta chain. From germline, CDR1 is GTSNPN and CDR2 SVGIG (reference sequence). This CDR3 contains 14 residues. V was cut by 1 base and J by 7 bases, with 13 bases left in between. Replicate PCRs from sorted subsets contained around 200 ng DNA, which is around 29,000 T cell genomes. Method: immunoSEQ multiplex PCR; TCRdb's copy keeps in-frame clones and lacks some. The sample holds 550,000 to 800,000 clones, about 92% seen once. These data are taken from a study of shared clonotypes between healthy human individuals. Sequencing used memory CD8+ T cells from PBMCs. Stated subset: CD45RO+ cells pooled with CCR7-negative TemRA cells. This receptor was taken from a man between 18 and 29 years old in good health. Some clones in this sample may be carry-over from other donors' samples. This rearrangement joins TRBV30 to TRBJ2-2, with a weak D call TRBD2 (6 bases). CDR3 amino acids: CAWSGELASGELFF. In DNA form, the CDR3 reads TGTGCCTGGAGTGGAGAACTAGCAAGCGGGGAGCTGTTTTTT.